Sequencing of this TCR beta chain was carried out in a study of shared clonotypes between healthy human individuals. Clones were sequenced by immunoSEQ multiplex PCR, and TCRdb holds only the in-frame ones, with some missing. The sample records roughly 320,000 clones, around 86% being singletons. The clonotype was recovered from a young man in good health. Input material: memory CD8+ T cells sorted from blood. Subset defined: CD45RO+ cells pooled with CCR7-negative TemRA cells.

The CDR3 DNA is TGTGCCAGCGGAAGCCCATGGACAGGCACAGATACGCAGTATTTT. It yields the protein CASGSPWTGTDTQYF. This chain links TRBV27 with TRBJ2-3; perhaps TRBD1 as D (6 bases). CDR1 is MNHEY and CDR2 is SMNVEV in the germline V gene (reference sequence). Trimming shortened V by 8 bases and J by 1 base, and 16 bases separated the two germline ends. The CDR3 loop spans 15 amino acids.